Listed here is a single TCR beta chain. The antigen remains undetermined. Quantitative 5'-RACE with molecular barcodes produced the TCR beta libraries. Each CDR3 protein is one row after TCRdb ran MiXCR on the 5' RACE reads. Here the sample spans about 340,000 distinct CDR3 sequences, approximately 22% being singletons. The data are from a study of CD8 T cells in ankylosing spondylitis. Findings and limits, study-wide: There was a TCR beta motif, made of several highly homologous variants, that appeared characteristic of ankylosing spondylitis blood. Reactive arthritis synovial fluid and blood were previously reported to contain some motif variants.

The clonotype comes from a male donor with ankylosing spondylitis or in good health (not recorded which). The source material was blood, either unsorted or a sorted T cell fraction (not recorded which).

The CDR3 protein is CSVLSGERYEQYF. The CDR3 nucleotides are TGCAGCGTCCTATCAGGGGAACGATACGAGCAGTACTTC. The genes are TRBV29-1 and TRBJ2-7; D might be TRBD1 (6 bases). The CDR3 extends over 13 amino acids. V shed 6 bases and J shed 4 bases, with 16 bases lying between them. The germline V gene has CDR1 SQVTM and CDR2 ANQGSEA.